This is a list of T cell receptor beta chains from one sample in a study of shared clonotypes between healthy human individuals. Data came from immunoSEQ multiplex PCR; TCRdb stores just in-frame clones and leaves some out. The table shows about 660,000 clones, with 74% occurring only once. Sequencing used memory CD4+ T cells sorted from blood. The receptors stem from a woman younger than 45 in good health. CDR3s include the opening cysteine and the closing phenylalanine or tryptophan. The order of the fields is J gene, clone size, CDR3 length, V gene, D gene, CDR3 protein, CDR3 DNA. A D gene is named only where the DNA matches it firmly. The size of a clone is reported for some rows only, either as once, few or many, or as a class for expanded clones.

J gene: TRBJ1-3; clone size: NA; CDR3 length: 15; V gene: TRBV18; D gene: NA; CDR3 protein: CASSLPVGSGNTIYF; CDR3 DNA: TGTGCCAGCTCACTACCCGTGGGCTCTGGAAACACCATATATTTT
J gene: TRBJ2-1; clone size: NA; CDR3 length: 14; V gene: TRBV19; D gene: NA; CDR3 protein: CASSSGEGVNEQFF; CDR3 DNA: TGTGCCAGTAGTTCCGGAGAGGGGGTGAATGAGCAGTTCTTC
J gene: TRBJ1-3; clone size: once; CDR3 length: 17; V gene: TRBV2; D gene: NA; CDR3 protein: CASSEALGRAAGNTIYF; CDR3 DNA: TGTGCCAGCAGTGAAGCATTGGGCAGGGCGGCAGGAAACACCATATATTTT
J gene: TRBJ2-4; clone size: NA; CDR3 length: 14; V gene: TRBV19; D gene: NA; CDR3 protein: CASRSLASKGIQYF; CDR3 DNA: TGTGCCAGTAGGTCTCTAGCTTCCAAGGGCATTCAGTACTTC
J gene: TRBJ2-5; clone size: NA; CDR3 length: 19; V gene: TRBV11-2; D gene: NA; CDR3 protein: CASSAGTAFIAGSQETQYF; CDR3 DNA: TGTGCCAGCAGCGCCGGGACAGCTTTCATAGCGGGATCCCAAGAGACCCAGTACTTC
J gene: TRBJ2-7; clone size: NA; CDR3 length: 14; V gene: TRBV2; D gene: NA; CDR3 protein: CASSGQASSYEQYF; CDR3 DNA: TGTGCCAGCAGTGGACAGGCCAGCTCCTACGAGCAGTACTTC
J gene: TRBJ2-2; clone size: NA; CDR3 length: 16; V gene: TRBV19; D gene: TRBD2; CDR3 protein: CASRHLLAVNTGELFF; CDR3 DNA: TGTGCCAGTCGTCACTTACTAGCGGTAAACACCGGGGAGCTGTTTTTT
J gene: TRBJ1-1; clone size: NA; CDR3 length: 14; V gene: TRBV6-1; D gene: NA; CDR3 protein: CASSAKGGDTEAFF; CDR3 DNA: TGTGCCAGCAGTGCGAAAGGGGGAGACACTGAAGCTTTCTTT
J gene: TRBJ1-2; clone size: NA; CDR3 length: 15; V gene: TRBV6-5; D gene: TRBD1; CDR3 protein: CASSSRTGGFYGYTF; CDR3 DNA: TGTGCCAGCAGCTCCCGGACAGGGGGCTTCTATGGCTACACCTTC
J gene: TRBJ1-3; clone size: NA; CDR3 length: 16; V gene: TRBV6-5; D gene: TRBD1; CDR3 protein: CASSYYAGGSGNTIYF; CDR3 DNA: TGTGCCAGCAGTTACTACGCAGGGGGGTCCGGAAACACCATATATTTT
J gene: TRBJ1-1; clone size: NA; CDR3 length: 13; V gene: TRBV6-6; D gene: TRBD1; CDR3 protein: CASSRQGGTEAFF; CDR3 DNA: TGTGCCAGCAGCCGACAGGGAGGAACTGAAGCTTTCTTT
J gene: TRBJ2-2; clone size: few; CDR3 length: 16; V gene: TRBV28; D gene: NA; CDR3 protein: CASSFAVAGNTGELFF; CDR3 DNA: TGTGCCAGCAGTTTCGCCGTGGCGGGGAACACCGGGGAGCTGTTTTTT
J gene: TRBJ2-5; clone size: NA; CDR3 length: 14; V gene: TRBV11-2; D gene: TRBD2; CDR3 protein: CASSWTSGRETQYF; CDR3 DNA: TGTGCCAGCAGCTGGACTAGCGGGAGAGAGACCCAGTACTTC
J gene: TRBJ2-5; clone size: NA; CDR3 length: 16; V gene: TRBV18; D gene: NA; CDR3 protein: CASSPQGAATRETQYF; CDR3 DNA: TGTGCCAGCTCACCCCAGGGAGCGGCAACGCGAGAGACCCAGTACTTC
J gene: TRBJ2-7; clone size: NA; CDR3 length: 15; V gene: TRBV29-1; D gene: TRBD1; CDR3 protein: CSVFSGTGTTYEQYF; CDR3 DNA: TGCAGCGTTTTTTCCGGGACAGGGACTACCTACGAGCAGTACTTC
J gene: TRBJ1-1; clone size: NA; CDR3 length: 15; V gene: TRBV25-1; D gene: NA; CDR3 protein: CASSDSFGEHTEAFF; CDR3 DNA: TGTGCCAGCAGTGATAGTTTTGGAGAGCACACTGAAGCTTTCTTT
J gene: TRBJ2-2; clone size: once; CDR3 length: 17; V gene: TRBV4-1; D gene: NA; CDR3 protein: CASSHGRLGNPPGELFF; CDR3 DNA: TGCGCCAGCAGCCACGGTCGGCTCGGGAACCCCCCCGGGGAGCTGTTTTTT
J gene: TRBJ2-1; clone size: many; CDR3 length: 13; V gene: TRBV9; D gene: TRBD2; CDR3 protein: CASSVGAGEEQFF; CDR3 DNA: TGTGCCAGCAGCGTAGGGGCGGGAGAGGAGCAGTTCTTC
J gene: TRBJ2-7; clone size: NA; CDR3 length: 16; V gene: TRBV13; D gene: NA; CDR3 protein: CASSLVWLDGTYEQYF; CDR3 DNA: TGTGCCAGCAGCTTAGTTTGGCTCGATGGGACCTACGAGCAGTACTTC
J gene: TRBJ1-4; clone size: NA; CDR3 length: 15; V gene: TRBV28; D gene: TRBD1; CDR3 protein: CASREQGGTNEKLFF; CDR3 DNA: TGTGCCAGCAGGGAACAGGGGGGGACTAATGAAAAACTGTTTTTT
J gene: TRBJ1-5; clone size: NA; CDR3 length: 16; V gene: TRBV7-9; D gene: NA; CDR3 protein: CASSPSGLTSNQPQHF; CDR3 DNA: TGTGCCAGCAGCCCTTCGGGACTGACGAGCAATCAGCCCCAGCATTTT
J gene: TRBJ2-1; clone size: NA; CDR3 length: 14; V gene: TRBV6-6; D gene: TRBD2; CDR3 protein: CASSYIGLGNEQFF; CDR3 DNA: TGTGCCAGCAGTTACATAGGACTAGGCAATGAGCAGTTCTTC
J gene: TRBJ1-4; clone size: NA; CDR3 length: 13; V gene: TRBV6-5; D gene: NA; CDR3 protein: CASTDSTNEKLFF; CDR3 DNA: TGTGCCAGCACGGACAGCACTAATGAAAAACTGTTTTTT
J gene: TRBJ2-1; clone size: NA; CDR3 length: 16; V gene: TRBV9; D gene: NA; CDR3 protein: CASGGLGPGKYNEQFF; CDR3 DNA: TGTGCCAGCGGAGGGTTGGGACCTGGAAAATACAATGAGCAGTTCTTC
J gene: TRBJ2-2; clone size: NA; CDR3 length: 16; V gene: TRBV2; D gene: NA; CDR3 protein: CASSAIAVSGTGELFF; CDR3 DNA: TGTGCCAGCAGTGCAATCGCCGTCTCGGGCACCGGGGAGCTGTTTTTT
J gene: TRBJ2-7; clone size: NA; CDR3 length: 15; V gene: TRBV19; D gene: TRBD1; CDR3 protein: CASSDGQGALYEQYF; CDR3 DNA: TGTGCCAGTAGCGATGGACAGGGGGCTCTCTACGAGCAGTACTTC
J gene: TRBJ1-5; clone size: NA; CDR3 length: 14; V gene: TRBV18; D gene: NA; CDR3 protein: CVSSPPGVRQPQHF; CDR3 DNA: TGTGTCAGCTCACCACCGGGGGTGAGGCAGCCCCAGCATTTT
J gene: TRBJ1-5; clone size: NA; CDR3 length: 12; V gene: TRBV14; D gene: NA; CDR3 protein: CASSQGYQPQHF; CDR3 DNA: TGTGCCAGCAGCCAGGGGTATCAGCCCCAGCATTTT
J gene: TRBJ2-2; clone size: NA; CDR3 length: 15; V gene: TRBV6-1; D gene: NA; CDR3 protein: CASSYGQRNTGELFF; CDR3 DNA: TGTGCCAGCAGCTACGGGCAGAGGAACACCGGGGAGCTGTTTTTT
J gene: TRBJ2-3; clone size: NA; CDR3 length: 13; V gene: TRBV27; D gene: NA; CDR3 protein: CASSLRAGDTQYF; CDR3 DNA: TGTGCCAGCAGTTTACGGGCGGGAGATACGCAGTATTTT
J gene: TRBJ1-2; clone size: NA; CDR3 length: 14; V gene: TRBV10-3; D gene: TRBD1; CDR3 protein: CAIRSDRGDNGYTF; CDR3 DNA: TGTGCCATCAGATCCGACAGGGGGGATAATGGCTACACCTTC